The 5 T cell receptor beta chains in this list originate from one sample, sequenced in a study of cytomegalovirus exposure and HLA in healthy donors. PCR employed 60 Vbeta and 13 Jbeta primers. Measured with immunoSEQ multiplex PCR; TCRdb has only the in-frame clones, and not every one. The sample lists approximately 100,000 clones, roughly 76% seen once, with around 4.1% in the top ten. Sequencing input: PBMCs. These receptors all stem from a man aged 35 to 55 in good health and CMV-seronegative.

This chain's CDR3 is CASSLRGGTGGNEQYF. In nucleotides, the CDR3 is TGCGCCAGCAGCTTGAGAGGTGGGACAGGGGGCAACGAGCAGTACTTC. The gene calls are TRBV5-1 and TRBJ2-7; 12 bases are a match to TRBD1. The J segment lost 5 bases and the V segment lost 1 base, leaving 7 bases of the junction unmatched. The CDR3 covers 16 residues. Germline loops: CDR1 SGHRS, CDR2 YFSETQ. Supplemented by reference TRBV5-1 and TRBJ2-7, the full variable domain reads KAGVTQTPRYLIKTRGQQVTLSCSPISGHRSVSWYQQTPGQGLQFLFEYFSETQRNKGNFPGRFSGRQFSNSRSEMNVSTLELGDSALYLCASSLRGGTGGNEQYFGPGTRLTVT.

The V call is TRBV12-2, the J call TRBJ2-5; TRBD2, as called in the table, went unchecked against the DNA. TRBV12-2 is shown as a pseudogene. The CDR3 is 16 amino acids. The chain's CDR3 is CASRLRSRPLRETQYF. CDR3 nucleotide sequence: TGTGCAAGTCGCTTAAGGTCTAGGCCCCTCAGAGAGACCCAGTACTTC.

In its sample, this clone was seen once. V usage is TRBV25-1 and J usage is TRBJ1-3; D not resolved. Germline V CDR1 and CDR2: MGHDK, SYGVNS. The germline V and J ends were trimmed by 8 bases and 2 bases, with 7 bases remaining between them. The CDR3 sequence is 12 residues long. CDR3 protein: CASGLTGNTIYF. The CDR3, as DNA: TGTGCCAGCGGCCTCACTGGAAACACCATATATTTT.

This chain connects TRBV7-2 to TRBJ2-1, with 11 nucleotides matching TRBD2. Germline V gene sequence: CDR1 SGHTA, CDR2 FQGNSA. The CDR3 sequence is 16 residues long. V lost 5 bases and J lost 0; bases outside the gene matches: 3. This CDR3 is CASSLGLADSYNEQFF. DNA of the CDR3: TGTGCCAGCAGCCTGGGACTAGCGGACTCCTACAATGAGCAGTTCTTC.

This clone appeared once. The CDR3 DNA reads TGCGCCAGCAGCTTGGTAGGTGGACAGAGGGACCCTGAAGCTTTCTTT. Protein product: CASSLVGGQRDPEAFF. The rearrangement links TRBV5-1 to TRBJ1-1, with a weak D call TRBD1 (6 bases). V gave up 0 bases and J gave up 6 bases, with 18 bases separating them. This CDR3 is built from 16 residues. Germline CDR1 SGHRS, CDR2 YFSETQ.